The 2 T cell receptor beta chains presented below share a single source sample, sequenced in a study of T cells in Graves' hyperthyroidism and ophthalmopathy. The source material, RNA transcripts, was used to amplify TCR beta CDR3 regions. Initially, a first-round RT-PCR of the TCR CDR3 employed the HTBI primer set. One entry per CDR3 protein, called by TCRdb with MiXCR from the multiplex PCR reads. In the table there are some 360,000 distinct CDR3 sequences, about a sixth of which are singletons. Sequencing was performed on blood. The source of these receptors is a woman aged 40 to 55 with Graves' ophthalmopathy.

This clonotype was seen ten or more times. The CDR3 DNA is TGTGCCAGCAGTGCCCCCCGGGACACTCCCTACGAGCAGTACTTC. This sequence encodes CASSAPRDTPYEQYF. This chain uses TRBV6-1 with TRBJ2-7; D is perhaps TRBD1 (6 bases). V lost 4 bases, J lost 2 bases, and 15 bases lay in between. CDR1 and CDR2 from the germline V gene are MNHNS and SASEGT. CDR3 size: 15 residues.

The gene calls are TRBV28 and TRBJ1-1; D gene ambiguous. The CDR3 totals 15 residues. Germline CDR1 and CDR2: MDHEN and SYDVKM. Trimming took off 7 bases at V and 0 bases at J, with 15 bases between the two ends. The CDR3 reads CASTLPGSLNTEAFF. As DNA, the CDR3 is TGTGCCAGCACCCTACCCGGATCGCTGAACACTGAAGCTTTCTTT.